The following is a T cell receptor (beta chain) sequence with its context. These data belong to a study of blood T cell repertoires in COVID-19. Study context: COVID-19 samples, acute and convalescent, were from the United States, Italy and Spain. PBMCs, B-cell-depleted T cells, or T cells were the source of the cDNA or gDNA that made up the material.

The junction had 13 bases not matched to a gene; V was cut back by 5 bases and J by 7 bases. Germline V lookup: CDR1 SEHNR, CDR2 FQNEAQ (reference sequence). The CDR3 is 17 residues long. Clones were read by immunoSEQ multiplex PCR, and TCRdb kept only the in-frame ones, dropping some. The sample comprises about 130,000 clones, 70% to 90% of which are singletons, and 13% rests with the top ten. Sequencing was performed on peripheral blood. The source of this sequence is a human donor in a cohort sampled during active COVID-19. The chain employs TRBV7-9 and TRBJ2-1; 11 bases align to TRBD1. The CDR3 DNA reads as TGTGCCAGCAGCCGATCAATCCGGGACAGGGGGAAGAATGAGCAGTTCTTC. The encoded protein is CASSRSIRDRGKNEQFF. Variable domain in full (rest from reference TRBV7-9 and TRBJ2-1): DTGVSQNPRHKITKRGQNVTFRCDPISEHNRLYWYRQTLGQGPEFLTYFQNEAQLEKSRLLSDRFSAERPKGSFSTLEIQRTEQGDSAMYLCASSRSIRDRGKNEQFFGPGTRLTVL.